The rows below give T cell receptor beta chains drawn from one sample of a study of PD-1 blockade in classical Hodgkin lymphoma. Sequencing was performed with immunoSEQ multiplex PCR; in TCRdb, only in-frame clones are kept and a portion is missing. Among roughly 140,000 clones listed, just under 80% were seen once. The sample here was peripheral blood mononuclear cells (PBMCs), taken before the second cycle of nivolumab. The receptors were sampled from a human donor with classical Hodgkin lymphoma. CDR3s include the opening cysteine and the closing phenylalanine or tryptophan. A D gene is named only where the DNA matches it firmly.

cdr3_length	d_call	j_call	v_call	cdr3_aa	cdr3_nt
16	TRBD1	TRBJ1-6	TRBV2	CASSEDGTGENSPLHF	TGTGCCAGCAGTGAAGACGGGACAGGGGAAAATTCACCCCTCCACTTT
15	-	TRBJ2-7	TRBV10-3	CASSYSKGFSYEQYF	TGTGCCAGCAGTTACTCGAAGGGCTTCTCCTACGAGCAGTACTTC
14	-	TRBJ1-4	TRBV6-5	CASSPGTLREKLFF	TGTGCCAGCAGCCCTGGGACATTGAGGGAAAAACTGTTTTTT
15	TRBD1	TRBJ1-1	TRBV7-9	CASSLRQGLGTEAFF	TGTGCCAGCAGCTTAAGACAGGGGCTGGGAACTGAAGCTTTCTTT
11	-	TRBJ2-1	TRBV6-5	CASTGYNEQFF	TGTGCCAGTACAGGGTACAATGAGCAGTTCTTC
17	-	TRBJ2-2	TRBV4-1	CASSQDRGWSNTGELFF	TGCGCCAGCAGCCAAGATCGGGGGTGGAGTAACACCGGGGAGCTGTTTTTT
15	-	TRBJ2-5	TRBV18	CASSLLAVIAETQYF	TGTGCCAGCTCCTTACTGGCAGTCATCGCGGAGACCCAGTACTTC
13	-	TRBJ1-5	TRBV6-5	CASSPRVIQPQHF	TGTGCCAGCAGTCCCCGAGTGATCCAGCCCCAGCATTTT
15	TRBD1	TRBJ1-2	TRBV7-2	CASSLEGQGYYGYTF	TGTGCCAGCAGCCTAGAAGGACAGGGGTATTATGGCTACACCTTC
14	-	TRBJ2-3	TRBV6-5	CAFSRSGGTDTQYF	TGTGCCTTTTCCCGATCAGGGGGCACAGATACGCAGTATTTT
16	-	TRBJ2-5	TRBV9	CASSVGSGGPGETQYF	TGTGCCAGCAGCGTAGGTTCGGGGGGCCCTGGGGAGACCCAGTACTTC